This T cell receptor (beta chain) came from a study of control samples from healthy donors and cancer patients. The V end was cut by 0 bases, the J end by 8 bases, with 14 bases between. The germline V gene has CDR1 SGDLS and CDR2 YYNGEE. The CDR3 is made up of 15 amino acids. Profiling relied on immunoSEQ multiplex PCR, and the TCRdb table lists in-frame clones only, not all of them. Among tens of thousands of clones listed, roughly 85% were seen once. This chain connects TRBV9 to TRBJ1-4, with unresolved D. The receptor's source is a man aged 55 to 70 in good health. Sequencing was done on a sample of blood. The CDR3 DNA reads TGTGCCAGCAGCGTAGGAGGCTTAGTGATGGAAAAACTGTTTTTT. Amino acid sequence: CASSVGGLVMEKLFF.